This T cell receptor beta chain was documented in a study of spatial heterogeneity in lung cancer. Study outcomes and limitations: Tumors with more nonsynonymous mutations had more expanded intratumoral alpha and beta TCRs.

Indicated time point: sample taken at primary tumor resection. Sequencing of whole RNA from tumor, nontumor lung or frozen PBMC involved no sorting. Every TCR cDNA molecule carried a tag that served as a unique molecular identifier. Each CDR3 protein is one row after TCRdb ran MiXCR on the 5' RACE reads. In the table there are under 14,000 distinct CDR3 sequences, 7.9% of which are singletons. Trimming removed 2 bases at V and 5 bases at J, with 7 bases between. This CDR3 region has 12 residues. From germline, CDR1 is SGHKS and CDR2 YYEKEE (reference sequence). This clonotype has ten or more counts. What it recognizes is unknown. A library made for alpha chains picked up this beta chain off target, so its size means little.

The chain uses TRBV5-5 and TRBJ1-1, with D possibly being TRBD1 (5 bases). The sample consisted of lung tumor tissue, taken at surgery. The sequence was collected from a female donor with early-stage non-small cell lung cancer. CDR3 protein: CASSFRGTEAFF. In DNA form, the CDR3 reads TGTGCCAGCAGCTTTCGGGGGACTGAAGCTTTCTTT.